This T cell receptor (beta chain) was recovered during a study of T cell clonotyping in hematopoietic cell transplantation (dated by TCRdb to the early 2020s). Looking at the study overall: A total of 130 to 150 blood samples were collected in the study from approximately 34 consecutive transplant recipients and their related donors. Patients were recruited between late 2015 and 2017 and followed until late 2020 or death. General conclusions and limits of the study: Broader posttransplant TCR repertoire diversity was predicted by donor and pretransplant recipient Inverse Simpson Index values. Just a small fraction of recipient repertoires overlapped with donor repertoires, and more than 95% appeared de novo at the given depth. Recipient TCR diversity fell after transplant, with pathologically expanded clonotypes rising progressively from day 30 to day 180. The sample size was limited, and CD4 and CD8 repertoire contributions could not be separated because cells were not sorted.

From cysteine to phenylalanine, the CDR3 is 12 amino acids long. CDR3 DNA only is kept here, 36 bases in frame from base 1. CDR1 and CDR2 (LNHDA, SQIVND) derive from the germline V gene (reference sequence). The junction shows trimming of 7 bases on V and 4 bases on J, plus 10 bases between the germline ends. The immunoSEQ assay, a bias-controlled multiplex PCR using V- and J-specific primers, was used to amplify TCR beta CDR3 regions from genomic DNA. A proprietary barcode and Illumina adapter sequences were added to the CDR3 amplicons in a second PCR step. CDR3 libraries were sequenced on an Illumina MiSeq instrument. The authors processed their data as follows. Export and quality control were done with immunoSEQ Analyzer 3.0, while downstream analyses used R Bioconductor and Immunarch. Only productive rearrangements within the normalized downsampled data set were used in the calculation of repertoire metrics. Pathologically expanded clonotypes were defined as those larger than 5 templates in the normalized cohort. Repertoire diversity was measured with the Inverse Simpson Index. To capture all clonotypes, the CMV-specificity analyses were run on the non-normalized data set. TCRdb carries this immuneACCESS record with in-frame sequences only. Its versions omit some clonotypes, under half of them owing to an unresolved V gene in the studies checked, with the rest unexplained. V, J and clone size are those of that table, while D and trimming were read from the DNA. In all, the sample holds over 8,000 clones, and roughly 79% of those were seen once. Of the sample, over 4% is held by the ten largest clones.

This specimen's time point label, per the study, means: 180 days after allo-HCT. Blood from recipients was drawn roughly 28 days before transplant, then again at days 30, 100 and 180 after transplant. Using Nuclei Lysis Solution, genomic DNA was extracted from unfractionated peripheral blood mononuclear cells that were either fresh or cryopreserved. Of note for this clone: Its target antigen remains unknown. Base quality data are lacking; no much larger clone is found one base away.

The source material was peripheral blood mononuclear cells, sampled 180 days after allogeneic stem cell transplant. The origin of this receptor is a female patient aged 50-59 years who had an allogeneic stem cell transplant from an unrelated donor, so the T cells may come from the graft donor. Some clones in this sample may be carry-over from other donors' samples. The chain joins TRBV19 to TRBJ1-2, with the D gene too uncertain to name. The CDR3 protein is CASTSNPYGYTF. The DNA sequence reads TGTGCCAGTACCTCGAACCCCTATGGCTACACCTTC.